These 27 T cell receptor beta chains share one sample of origin, sequenced in a study of T-cell memory formation after mild COVID-19. TCRdb used MiXCR to reprocess the 5' RACE reads, holding one entry per CDR3 protein. The table has about 130,000 distinct CDR3 sequences, around 27% seen once; the top ten hold roughly 24%. The sample consisted of PBMCs or a T cell subset sorted from them (not recorded which). These receptors originate from an adult woman who had mild COVID-19 (a few samples of this study predate the infection). Cell type and time point are not known.

This clonotype was counted a few times. V gene TRBV7-6 combines with J gene TRBJ1-1; 7 bases match TRBD1. The CDR3 is 15 residues long. Unmatched junction bases numbered 9, after V lost 4 bases and J lost 4 bases. CDR1 and CDR2 (germline): SGHVS, FNYEAQ. The CDR3 bases are TGTGCCAGCAGCTCCCATCCACAGGGGTCCACTGAAGCTTTCTTT. Translated: CASSSHPQGSTEAFF.

V gene TRBV12-3 or TRBV12-4 combines with J gene TRBJ2-1; D gene unclear. The CDR3 is made up of 14 amino acids. The V end lost 5 bases, the J end lost 0 bases, and 8 bases lay between the germline ends. In nucleotides, the CDR3 is TGTGCCAGCAGTCACGGCCCCTCCTACAATGAGCAGTTCTTC. It specifies CASSHGPSYNEQFF.

This clonotype occurred a few times. The chain couples TRBV7-6 to TRBJ2-3; possibly TRBD1 for D (5 bases). V was pared by 5 bases and J by 6 bases, with 15 bases between. Germline V CDR1 and CDR2: SGHVS, FNYEAQ. The CDR3 spans 14 residues. CDR3 DNA sequence: TGTGCCAGCAGCCTCACAGGTAGTAGGGATACGCAGTATTTT. It yields the protein CASSLTGSRDTQYF.

The sample holds a few counts of this clonotype. V gene TRBV5-1 combines with J gene TRBJ1-2; no clear D gene. V lost 1 base and J lost 4, with 11 bases in between. The germline V gene has CDR1 SGHRS and CDR2 YFSETQ. The CDR3 extends over 14 amino acids. CDR3: CASSLFPASYGYTF. CDR3 sequence (DNA): TGCGCCAGCAGCTTGTTTCCAGCAAGCTATGGCTACACCTTC.

This clonotype was observed a handful of times. V and J are TRBV5-8 and TRBJ2-7, with 10 bases matching TRBD1. The germline gives CDR1 SGHTS, CDR2 YDEGEE. The CDR3 runs 15 residues. The V gene end was trimmed by 2 bases and the J gene end by 4 bases; junction bases not matched to a gene: 6. The CDR3 protein is CASSLGTGALYEQYF. CDR3 bases: TGTGCCAGCAGCTTAGGGACAGGGGCTTTGTACGAGCAGTACTTC. The full variable domain, its missing parts supplied by reference TRBV5-8 and TRBJ2-7, is EAGVTQSPTHLIKTRGQQATLRCSPISGHTSVYWYQQALGLGLQFLLWYDEGEERNRGNFPPRFSGRQFPNYSSELNVNALELEDSALYLCASSLGTGALYEQYFGPGTRLTVT.

This clonotype qualifies as medium-sized. The chain has TRBV7-9 and TRBJ2-3, with D possibly matching TRBD1 (6 bases). Trimming removed 5 bases from V and 4 bases from J, with 16 bases in between. The germline V gene encodes CDR1 SEHNR and CDR2 FQNEAQ (reference sequence). The CDR3 is 15 residues long. CDR3: CASSPDSFTPDTQYF. CDR3 DNA: TGTGCCAGCAGCCCGGACAGCTTTACCCCAGATACGCAGTATTTT.

This chain uses TRBV7-9 with TRBJ1-2, with a weak D call TRBD1 (6 bases). The CDR3 spans 16 residues. Trimming left V 5 bases short and J 0 bases short, with 16 bases between. CDR1 SEHNR and CDR2 FQNEAQ come from the germline V gene (reference sequence). The CDR3 sequence is CASSPTGSRANYGYTF. CDR3 DNA: TGTGCCAGCAGCCCTACAGGGTCGAGGGCTAACTATGGCTACACCTTC.

The chain carries TRBV30 and TRBJ2-5; D is uncertain. Trimming shortened V by 5 bases and J by 3 bases, and 10 bases separated the two germline ends. The CDR3 extends over 12 amino acids. The germline CDR1 and CDR2 sequences are GTSNPN and SVGIG (reference sequence). The CDR3 coding sequence is TGTGCCTGGTTAGGGCCCGAAGAGACCCAGTACTTC. This translates into CAWLGPEETQYF.

The chain recombines TRBV7-2 with TRBJ2-1; no clear D gene. The V gene lost 0 bases and the J gene lost 0 bases, with 6 bases spanning the gap. Germline CDR1 reads SGHTA; CDR2 reads FQGNSA. This CDR3 has 15 amino acids. CDR3 sequence (DNA): TGTGCCAGCAGCTTAGCGTCAAGCTCCTACAATGAGCAGTTCTTC. This gives the protein CASSLASSSYNEQFF.

The rearrangement links TRBV3-1 to TRBJ2-1; D unresolved. V was trimmed by 5 bases and J by 10 bases, leaving 15 bases between them. The CDR3 contains 13 residues. CDR1 is LGHDT, CDR2 YNNKEL, per germline (reference sequence). This CDR3 reads CASSYVGDSEQFF. The CDR3 bases are TGTGCCAGCAGCTACGTCGGCGACTCCGAGCAGTTCTTC.

This clonotype was seen once. The chain employs TRBV4-1 and TRBJ2-7; D perhaps matches TRBD2 (7 bases). Trimming removed 5 bases at V and 3 bases at J, with 17 bases between. This CDR3 spans 15 amino acids. In germline, CDR1 is MGHRA, CDR2 YSYEKL. In nucleotides, the CDR3 is TGCGCCAGCAGCTCAAGGGGGGAGGGGCACTACGAGCAGTACTTC. This encodes CASSSRGEGHYEQYF.

This clonotype was observed a few times. The genes are TRBV25-1 and TRBJ2-1; 7 bases are shared with TRBD1. V lost 8 bases, J lost 12 bases, and 25 bases stayed unmatched. This CDR3 is built from 17 residues. Per the germline V gene, CDR1 is MGHDK and CDR2 is SYGVNS. CDR3 protein: CASCPTGEDPQSGGQFF. CDR3 in DNA: TGTGCCAGCTGCCCGACAGGAGAAGACCCTCAATCAGGGGGGCAGTTCTTC.

The chain carries TRBV27 and TRBJ2-1; possibly TRBD2 for D (5 bases). This CDR3 comprises 15 residues. Trimming removed 0 bases from V and 5 bases from J, with 11 bases in between. Germline V gene sequence: CDR1 MNHEY, CDR2 SMNVEV (reference sequence). CDR3 region: CASSLSLAENNEQFF. In DNA, the CDR3 is TGTGCCAGCAGTTTATCCCTAGCAGAGAACAATGAGCAGTTCTTC.

The chain joins TRBV6-6 to TRBJ2-1; 9 nucleotides align to TRBD2. This CDR3 region has 16 residues. The germline CDR1 and CDR2 sequences are MNHNY and SVGAGI (reference sequence). The V segment lost 0 bases and the J segment 9 bases; nucleotides outside the gene matches: 9. Here the CDR3 reads CASSYSDSGSWSEQFF. The CDR3, as DNA: TGTGCCAGCAGTTACTCGGATAGCGGGAGCTGGAGTGAGCAGTTCTTC.

The V and J genes are TRBV4-3 and TRBJ2-7, with 11 positions matching TRBD2. Germline loops: CDR1 LGHNA, CDR2 YSLEER. V lost 1 base, J lost 4 bases, and 6 bases stayed unmatched. The CDR3 is made up of 16 amino acids. Here the CDR3 DNA reads TGCGCCAGCAGCCAAGGGCTAGCGGGAGGAGCGTACGAGCAGTACTTC. Its protein is CASSQGLAGGAYEQYF.

A single count supports this clonotype. The chain links TRBV27 to TRBJ2-7; 7 bases align to TRBD1. CDR1 MNHEY and CDR2 SMNVEV come from the germline V gene (reference sequence). The CDR3 loop spans 14 amino acids. The junction had 6 bases not matched to a gene; V was cut back by 0 bases and J by 7 bases. The DNA of the CDR3 is TGTGCCAGCAGTTTATCCGAGACAGGGTGGGAGCAGTACTTC. Translated: CASSLSETGWEQYF.

The chain recombines TRBV14 with TRBJ2-1; perhaps D is TRBD1 or TRBD2 (5 bases each). Germline CDR1 is SGHDN and CDR2 is FVKESK. The CDR3 sequence is 15 residues long. Trimming pared 2 bases from V and 3 bases from J, leaving 11 bases between. The CDR3 loop reads CASSQYVGGYNEQFF. In nucleotides, the CDR3 is TGTGCCAGCAGCCAATATGTTGGGGGCTACAATGAGCAGTTCTTC. The entire variable domain, with the rest obtained from reference TRBV14 and TRBJ2-1, is as follows: EAGVTQFPSHSVIEKGQTVTLRCDPISGHDNLYWYRRVMGKEIKFLLHFVKESKQDESGMPNNRFLAERTGGTYSTLKVQPAELEDSGVYFCASSQYVGGYNEQFFGPGTRLTVL.

This clonotype has a handful of counts. The rearrangement joins TRBV6-6 to TRBJ2-7; D assignment may be TRBD1 or TRBD2 (5 bases each). Germline CDR1 and CDR2: MNHNY and SVGAGI (reference sequence). This CDR3 is built from 12 residues. Between the trimmed V and J ends, which lost 3 bases and 6 bases, there was a span of 9 bases. CDR3 in amino acids: CASSYSGTEQYF. CDR3 nucleotides: TGTGCCAGCAGTTATTCTGGGACCGAGCAGTACTTC.

This clonotype was detected a few times. This chain links TRBV10-3 with TRBJ2-3; TRBD2 aligns across 12 bases. Germline V gene data show CDR1 as ENHRY and CDR2 as SYGVKD. V lost 3 bases, J lost 5 bases, and 6 bases stayed unmatched. The CDR3 is 16 residues long. The CDR3 loop is CAISEPTSGSIDTQYF. Written as DNA, the CDR3 is TGTGCCATCAGTGAACCGACTAGCGGGAGTATAGATACGCAGTATTTT.

CDR3 residues: CATSISPGQGNSLYGYTF. The CDR3 region has the DNA TGTGCCACCAGCATCAGCCCGGGACAGGGAAACTCTCTCTATGGCTACACCTTC. This chain uses TRBV15 with TRBJ1-2; 9 bases align to TRBD1. Germline V lookup: CDR1 LNHNV, CDR2 YYDKDF (reference sequence). The J segment lost 4 bases and the V segment lost 4 bases, leaving 16 bases of the junction unmatched. The CDR3 is made up of 18 amino acids.

The chain couples TRBV29-1 to TRBJ1-1; no firm D call. Germline CDR1 and CDR2: SQVTM and ANQGSEA. The CDR3 is 11 residues long. Trimming shortened V by 7 bases and J by 5 bases, and 11 bases separated the two germline ends. CDR3 DNA sequence: TGCAGCGCCATGGGGAGTACTGAAGCTTTCTTT. Translating gives CSAMGSTEAFF.

The rearrangement links TRBV5-1 to TRBJ2-7; tentatively, D is TRBD2 (7 bases). The CDR3 covers 14 residues. Trimming removed 4 bases at V and 2 bases at J, with 13 bases between. From germline, CDR1 is SGHRS and CDR2 YFSETQ. CDR3: CASSGGGGTYEQYF. For the CDR3, the DNA is TGCGCCAGCAGCGGGGGCGGGGGAACCTACGAGCAGTACTTC. Full variable domain (outside the CDR3, taken from reference TRBV5-1 and TRBJ2-7): KAGVTQTPRYLIKTRGQQVTLSCSPISGHRSVSWYQQTPGQGLQFLFEYFSETQRNKGNFPGRFSGRQFSNSRSEMNVSTLELGDSALYLCASSGGGGTYEQYFGPGTRLTVT.

This chain connects TRBV6-5 to TRBJ2-7; 10 nucleotides match TRBD1. This CDR3 comprises 14 residues. From germline, CDR1 is MNHEY and CDR2 SVGAGI. The V gene end was trimmed by 8 bases and the J gene end by 4 bases; junction bases not matched to a gene: 8. The CDR3 loop reads CASSLGQGHYEQYF. As DNA, the CDR3 is TGTGCCAGCTCTCTGGGACAGGGGCATTACGAGCAGTACTTC.

The table lists this clonotype with a few counts. The chain carries TRBV27 and TRBJ1-5; 10 nucleotides agree with TRBD1. V lost 2 bases to trimming and J lost 5 bases; unmatched junction nucleotides: 3. Germline-derived CDR1 and CDR2 are MNHEY and SMNVEV (reference sequence). This CDR3 contains 15 residues. CDR3 region: CASSLGTGAYQPQHF. Here the CDR3 DNA reads TGTGCCAGCAGTTTAGGGACAGGGGCTTATCAGCCCCAGCATTTT.

This clonotype has only a few counts. The chain uses TRBV7-9 and TRBJ1-1, with TRBD1 matching 8 bases. CDR3 length: 14 residues. J was trimmed by 3 bases and V by 6 bases; bases with no gene match: 6. The germline CDR1 and CDR2 sequences are SEHNR and FQNEAQ (reference sequence). The CDR3 reads CASRLQGAHTEAFF. The CDR3 region has the DNA TGTGCCAGCAGGCTCCAGGGGGCCCACACTGAAGCTTTCTTT.

In regard to this clonotype: With a much larger clone just one base away, this may be a read error. V is TRBV7-9 and J is TRBJ2-7, with D unresolved. Germline-derived CDR1 and CDR2 are SEHNR and FQNEAQ (reference sequence). V was trimmed by 1 base and J by 2 bases, leaving 6 bases between them. The CDR3 runs 13 residues. CDR3 bases: TGTGCCAGCAGCTTAGACAGCCCCTACGAGCAGTACTTC. Its protein product is CASSLDSPYEQYF.

This clonotype was detected only a few times. The chain combines TRBV23-1 with TRBJ2-7; the D gene is possibly TRBD1 (5 bases). TRBV23-1 is identified as an open reading frame with a role that is uncertain. Trimming removed 4 bases at V and 6 bases at J, with 16 bases between. The CDR3 contains 14 residues. The CDR3 region is CASSPWGLASEQYF. The DNA for the CDR3 is TGCGCCAGCAGTCCCTGGGGCCTCGCTAGCGAGCAGTACTTC.